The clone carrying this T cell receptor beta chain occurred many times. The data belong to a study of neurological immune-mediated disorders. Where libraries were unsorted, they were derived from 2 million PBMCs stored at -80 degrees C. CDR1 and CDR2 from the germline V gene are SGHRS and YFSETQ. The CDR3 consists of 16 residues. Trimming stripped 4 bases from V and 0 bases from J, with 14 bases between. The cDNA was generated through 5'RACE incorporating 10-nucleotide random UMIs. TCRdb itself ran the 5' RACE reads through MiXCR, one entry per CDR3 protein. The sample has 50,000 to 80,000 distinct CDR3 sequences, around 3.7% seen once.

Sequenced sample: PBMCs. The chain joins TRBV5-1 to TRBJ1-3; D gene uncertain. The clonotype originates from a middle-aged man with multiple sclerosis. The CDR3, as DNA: TGCGCCAGCAGCATGACCCCATGGGGCTCTGGAAACACCATATATTTT. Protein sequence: CASSMTPWGSGNTIYF.